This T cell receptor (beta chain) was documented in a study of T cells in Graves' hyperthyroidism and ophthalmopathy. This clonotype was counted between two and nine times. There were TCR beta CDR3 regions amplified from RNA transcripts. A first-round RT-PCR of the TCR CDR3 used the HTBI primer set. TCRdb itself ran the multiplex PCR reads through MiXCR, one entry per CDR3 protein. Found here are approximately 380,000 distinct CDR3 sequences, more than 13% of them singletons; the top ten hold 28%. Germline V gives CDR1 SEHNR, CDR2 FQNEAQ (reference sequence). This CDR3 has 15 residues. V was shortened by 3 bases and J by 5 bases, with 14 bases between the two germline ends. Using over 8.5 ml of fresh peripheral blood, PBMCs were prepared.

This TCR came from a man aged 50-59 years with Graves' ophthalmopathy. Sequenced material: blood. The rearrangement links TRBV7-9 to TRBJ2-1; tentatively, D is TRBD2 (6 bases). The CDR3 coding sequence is TGTGCCAGCAGCTTGCCTAGCGTAGGAGACAATGAGCAGTTCTTC. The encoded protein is CASSLPSVGDNEQFF.